This T cell receptor (beta chain) stems from a study of blood T cell repertoires in COVID-19. In the study overall: Material from acute and convalescent COVID-19 was sourced from the United States, Italy and Spain. The analysed material was cDNA or gDNA that came from T cells, B-cell-depleted T cells, or PBMCs.

Germline trimming cut 4 bases from V and 0 bases from J; bases unmatched to any gene: 15. The CDR3 is made up of 20 amino acids. The germline V gene encodes CDR1 SGHRS and CDR2 YFSETQ. The data were produced by immunoSEQ multiplex PCR, yet TCRdb's version contains in-frame clones alone and is incomplete. The sample yields 80,000 to 90,000 clones, 75% to 90% seen once. This receptor was obtained from a man aged 80 or over with active or convalescent COVID-19. Sequencing was carried out using peripheral blood. This sequence joins TRBV5-1 and TRBJ2-1, with TRBD2 identical over 11 bases. CDR3 DNA sequence: TGCGCCAGCAGCCCCGAGACTAGCGGGATGGGGTGGGGCTCCTACAATGAGCAGTTCTTC. It translates to CASSPETSGMGWGSYNEQFF.